The rows below give T cell receptor beta chains drawn from one sample of a study of blood T cell repertoires in COVID-19. Clones were sequenced by immunoSEQ multiplex PCR, and TCRdb holds only the in-frame ones, with some missing. The table includes roughly 700,000 clones, approximately 90% detected once. What was sequenced was peripheral blood. Receptors originate from a young woman with acute or convalescent COVID-19. Each CDR3 is given with its conserved first and last residue.

j_call	v_call	cdr3_aa
TRBJ1-1	TRBV15	CATGRLTGDTEAFF
TRBJ2-3	TRBV7-2	CASSPDRETDTQYF
TRBJ1-1	TRBV7-9	CASSPLRTTRNDEAFF
TRBJ1-2	TRBV4-1	CASSPPQGVGYGYTF
TRBJ2-7	TRBV5-4	CASSRSGTGAYEQYF
TRBJ1-2	TRBV12-3/TRBV12-4	CASNRGAIFGYTF
TRBJ2-7	TRBV3-1/TRBV3-2	CASSTTVSYEQYF
TRBJ1-5	TRBV10-3	CAISGDRGNQPQHF
TRBJ2-1	TRBV12-3/TRBV12-4	CASSRGGSNEQFF
TRBJ1-3	TRBV12-5	CASGLTAGWTGNTIYF
TRBJ2-2	TRBV9	CASSPQTGAGPTGELFF
TRBJ1-1	TRBV29-1	CSVGGGTEAFF
TRBJ2-2	TRBV13	CASSLRDSAVNTGELFF
TRBJ1-4	TRBV28	CASSSLRGGEKLFF
TRBJ1-6	TRBV9	CASSAWTGADSPLHF
TRBJ2-7	TRBV7-8	CASSRPPGLFYEQYF
TRBJ2-3	TRBV9	CASSPSGGTDTQYF
TRBJ2-6	TRBV7-8	CASSSSGTVYSGANVLTF
TRBJ1-3	TRBV29-1	CSVEVGEWSGNTIYF
TRBJ1-2	TRBV29-1	CSVPQDYDYGYTF
TRBJ1-6	TRBV19	CASSIRQNNSPLHF
TRBJ2-3	TRBV11-3	CASSRSVAGRTDTQYF
TRBJ2-7	TRBV6-5	CASSSGQGPTYEQYF
TRBJ1-4	TRBV3-1/TRBV3-2	CASSQRGGLITNEKLFF
TRBJ2-1	TRBV24-1	CATSDFHGGEQFF
TRBJ1-1	TRBV20-1	CSTVSGVEAFF
TRBJ1-6	TRBV6-6	CASSYSRWQDSPLHF
TRBJ2-4	TRBV29-1	CSVVPSSTAKNIQYF
TRBJ2-7	TRBV5-1	CASSFRQGGTDEQYF
TRBJ1-5	TRBV28	CASSLLTISNQPQHF
TRBJ1-1	TRBV3-1/TRBV3-2	CASSQSDTEAFF
TRBJ1-2	TRBV29-1	CSVEQGAPYGYTF
TRBJ2-7	TRBV9	CASSAGLAGGPGPYEQYF
TRBJ1-4	TRBV5-1	CASSFAGTSNEKLFF
TRBJ1-2	TRBV27	CASSRSEGQGYYGYTF
TRBJ1-5	TRBV7-6	CASSLGPGSNQPQHF
TRBJ1-1	TRBV9	CASSRRPWGDTEAFF
TRBJ1-2	TRBV11-2	CASTYGGSYGYTF
TRBJ1-2	TRBV6-5	CASSLEDPKRDGYTF
TRBJ2-1	TRBV7-3	CASSSSGGYNEQFF
TRBJ2-7	TRBV9	CASSPRSSPYEQYF
TRBJ2-7	TRBV27	CASSLGPGGEQYF
TRBJ1-1	TRBV5-4	CASSPPPGGITEAFF
TRBJ2-2	TRBV5-1	CASSFYSGELFF
TRBJ1-6	TRBV6-5	CASSYDTTYNSPLHF
TRBJ1-1	TRBV18	CASSPGQYMNTEAFF
TRBJ1-1	TRBV7-2	CASSHNPWHAVNTEAFF
TRBJ2-3	TRBV28	CASRPGGPTDTQYF
TRBJ1-1	TRBV24-1	CATSQGAEAFF
TRBJ2-7	TRBV6-6	CASSPGTGGTYEQYF
TRBJ1-6	TRBV5-6	CASSHGTSNSPLHF
TRBJ1-2	TRBV5-5	CASSLNLDGYTF